This entry features one TCR beta chain sequence. Its antigen is unidentified. This sample is drawn from a study of T cell responses to AZD1222 COVID-19 vaccine. Study-level points and caveats: Clonal diversity was possibly underestimated, and the donors were mostly white British, with more females.

Trimming cost V 4 bases and J 1 base; bases outside gene matches: 9. The CDR3 has 17 residues. Clones were read by immunoSEQ multiplex PCR, and TCRdb kept only the in-frame ones, dropping some. The sample has around 120,000 clones, roughly 88% seen once. The source of this sequence is an adult in good health. V is TRBV23-1 and J is TRBJ1-4, with TRBD1 matching 7 bases. TRBV23-1 is sorted into the ORF group, with uncertain function. The sample consisted of peripheral blood, taken on day 0 of AZD1222 vaccination. The CDR3 spells CASSRTQGERTNEKLFF. CDR3 DNA sequence: TGCGCCAGCAGTCGTACGCAGGGGGAGAGAACTAATGAAAAACTGTTTTTT.